This paragraph covers one T cell receptor (beta chain) sequence. Its antigen specificity is not known. No base qualities exist here, and no much larger clone lies one base off it. Collaborating institutions collected whole blood in K2EDTA tubes following their own protocols. Collaborator samples were shipped for TCRbeta analysis as frozen whole blood, isolated PBMCs, or DNA extracted from either sample type. The immunoSEQ Assay, a bias-controlled multiplex PCR, was used to amplify TCRbeta CDR3 regions from genomic DNA. On the authors' methods: The number of nucleated cells in each sample was estimated by amplification of reference gene primers within the assay. Sequence reads were collapsed and filtered to measure the absolute abundance of every unique TCRbeta CDR3 rearrangement. For each sample, productive Simpson clonality was calculated by taking the square root of Simpson's diversity index across productive rearrangements. What TCRdb holds here is the immuneACCESS table cut down to in-frame rearrangements. Part of the clones is not present; checked against another copy, under half of the missing clones reflect an unresolved V gene, and the others are unexplained. That table furnishes V, J and clone size, whereas the DNA furnished D and trimming. This sample lists around 70,000 clones; roughly 90% were detected once. In total, the top ten clones hold roughly 0.58% of the sample.

The data were taken from a study of blood T cell repertoires in COVID-19 (dated by TCRdb to the early 2020s). Context from the whole study: Collaborator samples came from the United States, Italy and Spain and covered acute and convalescent phases of COVID-19. The material from the prospective study consisted of cDNA or gDNA derived from T cells, B-cell-depleted T cells, or PBMCs. Subjects who had been exposed to COVID-19, were actively infected with it, or had recovered from it provided the deeply sampled blood TCRbeta repertoires that made up the dataset. A freely available public database, intended as a resource for researchers studying the immune response to SARS-CoV-2, is where the repertoires were released. Samples were obtained from the ongoing ImmuneRACE study (first 160 participants) and from some 1,300 subjects provided by 6 global collaborators. A de-identified subject ID, COVID-19 status, age in years and sex were almost always included in the sample metadata. Where available, HLA class I and class II types were taken from metadata supplied by the sample provider and were not determined by assay-based typing. Summary of the overall study and its limitations: How much clinical and demographic metadata was included differed by source and by participant, and the metadata was provided uncurated.

This TCR was sampled from a man between 60 and 70 years old with acute or convalescent COVID-19. The sample was peripheral blood.

CDR3 reads: CASSLTLTGAPKRYEQYF. The DNA sequence is TGTGCCAGCAGCTTAACTCTGACAGGGGCCCCGAAACGCTACGAGCAGTACTTC. This sequence uses TRBV11-2 and TRBJ2-7, with 8 bases aligning to TRBD1. The CDR3, from cysteine to phenylalanine, totals 18 residues. Solely the CDR3 DNA is kept, with 54 bases framed from the first base. CDR1 and CDR2 (SGHAT, FQNNGV) derive from the germline V gene. From V the trimming removes 2 bases and from J it removes 3 bases, while the gene matches leave 15 bases of the junction unaccounted for.